This TCR beta chain was recovered during a study of tumor-infiltrating lymphocytes in localized non-small cell lung cancer. Overall study: Each patient gave resected tumor and non-adjacent uninvolved lung tissue.

Data came from immunoSEQ multiplex PCR; TCRdb stores just in-frame clones and leaves some out. The repertoire holds some 8,100 clones, with approximately 60% as singletons. The germline gives CDR1 SGHRS, CDR2 YFSETQ. With 1 base removed from V and 0 bases from J, the gap between germline ends came to 10 bases. The CDR3 is 16 residues long. General observations from the study: Higher tumor T cell infiltration than in uninvolved lung was supported by TCRbeta sequencing. Immunotypes IM1 and IM2 had similar TCR-derived T-cell fractions. Only some patients had TCR sequencing, depending on available tissue.

Regarding this clone: Its antigen remains unidentified.

The V and J genes are TRBV5-1 and TRBJ2-2; D unresolved. The sample was uninvolved lung tissue not adjacent to the tumor. This receptor was obtained from a human donor with non-small cell lung cancer. This chain's CDR3 is CASSLPTATNTGELFF. Written as DNA, the CDR3 is TGCGCCAGCAGCTTGCCGACGGCTACGAACACCGGGGAGCTGTTTTTT.